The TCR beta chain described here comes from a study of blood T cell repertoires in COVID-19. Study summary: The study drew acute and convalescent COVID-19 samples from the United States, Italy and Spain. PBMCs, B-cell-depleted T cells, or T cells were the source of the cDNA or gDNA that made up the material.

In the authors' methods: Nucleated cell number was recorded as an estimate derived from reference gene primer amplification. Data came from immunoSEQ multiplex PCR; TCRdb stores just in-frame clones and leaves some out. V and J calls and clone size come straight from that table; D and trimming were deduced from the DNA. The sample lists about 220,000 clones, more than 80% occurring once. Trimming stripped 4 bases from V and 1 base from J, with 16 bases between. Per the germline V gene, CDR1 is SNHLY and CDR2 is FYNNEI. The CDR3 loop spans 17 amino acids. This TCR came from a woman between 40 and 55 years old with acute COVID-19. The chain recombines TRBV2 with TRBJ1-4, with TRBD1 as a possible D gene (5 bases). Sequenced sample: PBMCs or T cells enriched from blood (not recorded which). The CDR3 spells CASSGLRVGQTNEKLFF. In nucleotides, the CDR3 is TGTGCCAGCAGTGGACTCAGGGTCGGGCAAACTAATGAAAAACTGTTTTTT.